A single sample is the source of the 2 T cell receptor beta chains below, sequenced in a study of T cells expressing NK-cell markers. Reprocessing the 5' RACE reads, TCRdb reports a single entry for every CDR3 protein and omits DNA. Its clone listing holds 200,000 to 300,000 distinct CDR3 sequences. Sequencing input: blood T cells: a sorted CD56 or NKG2C T cell subset, CD4+ or CD8+ T cells, or bulk PBMC T cells (not recorded which). These receptor sequences come from a man between 18 and 35 years old in good health.

The chain is built from TRBV5-1 and TRBJ2-3; TCRdb names TRBD2, which stays unverified in the absence of DNA. The CDR3 is made up of 16 amino acids. The germline gives CDR1 SGHRS, CDR2 YFSETQ. The CDR3 here is CASNPRSGSGTDTQYF.

This chain connects TRBV12-3 or TRBV12-4 to TRBJ1-2; absent DNA, TCRdb's TRBD1 call cannot be checked. There are 13 residues in the CDR3. The CDR3 sequence: CASRPTENYGYTF.